The 21 T cell receptor beta chains given below trace back to one sample, sequenced in a study of blood T cell repertoires in COVID-19 (dated by TCRdb to the early 2020s). The protocol used for the library was the immunoSEQ multiplex PCR assay. In TCRdb, the immuneACCESS table is reduced to in-frame sequences with V and J assigned. These tables do not hold every clone; where another copy was compared, an unresolved V gene accounts for under half, and the others remain unexplained. This sample lists roughly 92,000 clones; 90% were detected once. 4.3% of the sample is held by the ten biggest clonotypes. Source material: peripheral blood. Receptors were obtained from an elderly woman with active or convalescent COVID-19.

The chain is built from TRBV9 and TRBJ2-2; D gene unclear. CDR3 size: 14 residues. CDR1 and CDR2 from the germline V gene are SGDLS and YYNGEE. V lost 3 bases and J lost 5, with 11 bases in between. CDR3 sequence: CASSAVTSTGELFF. The CDR3 DNA sequence: TGTGCCAGCAGCGCCGTAACCAGTACCGGGGAGCTGTTTTTT.

The J gene is TRBJ2-5, the V gene TRBV5-1, with TRBD1 identical over 7 bases. In germline, CDR1 is SGHRS, CDR2 YFSETQ. Trimming cost V 3 bases and J 1 base; bases outside gene matches: 3. CDR3 length: 14 residues. CDR3 in DNA: TGCGCCAGCAGCTGGGGACAGACCCAAGAGACCCAGTACTTC. Its protein is CASSWGQTQETQYF. Drawing the rest from reference TRBV5-1 and TRBJ2-5, the complete variable domain is KAGVTQTPRYLIKTRGQQVTLSCSPISGHRSVSWYQQTPGQGLQFLFEYFSETQRNKGNFPGRFSGRQFSNSRSEMNVSTLELGDSALYLCASSWGQTQETQYFGPGTRLLVL.

This rearrangement joins TRBV21-1 to TRBJ1-2; the DNA was not used to check the table's D call, TRBD1. TRBV21-1 is marked as a pseudogene. The CDR3 runs 18 residues. Written as DNA, the CDR3 is TGTGCCAGCAGCCCCACATCTCCGACAGGGGGGATTGACTATGGCTACACCTTC. Translation: CASSPTSPTGGIDYGYTF.

Only one count was recorded for this clone. V usage is TRBV7-2 and J usage is TRBJ1-2; the match to TRBD1 covers 8 bases. Germline V gene data show CDR1 as SGHTA and CDR2 as FQGNSA. The CDR3 runs to 14 residues. V dropped 4 bases and J dropped 8; count of bases not matched to a gene: 9. The CDR3, as DNA: TGTGCCAGCAGCTCCTACGGACAGGGAGGAGGCTACACCTTC. Protein: CASSSYGQGGGYTF.

The gene calls are TRBV7-3 and TRBJ2-2; 9 bases are shared with TRBD1. CDR3 length: 16 residues. Germline-derived CDR1 and CDR2 are SGHTA and FQGTGA. Unmatched junction bases numbered 4, after V lost 2 bases and J lost 3 bases. CDR3 bases: TGTGCCAGCAGCTTATCTAGGACAGGGGACACCGGGGAGCTGTTTTTT. Translating gives CASSLSRTGDTGELFF.

The genes are TRBV15 and TRBJ2-2, with D unclear. Germline V gene lookup returns CDR1 LNHNV and CDR2 YYDKDF (reference sequence). Trimming left V 0 bases short and J 3 bases short, with 8 bases between. The CDR3 has 15 residues. CDR3 nucleotide sequence: TGTGCCACCAGCAGAGATCCACGGGACACCGGGGAGCTGTTTTTT. It specifies CATSRDPRDTGELFF.

In this sample, this clone turned up once. V and J are TRBV5-1 and TRBJ2-1; 15 positions agree with TRBD2. Germline V gene sequence: CDR1 SGHRS, CDR2 YFSETQ. The CDR3 is 15 amino acids. V was pared by 2 bases and J by 9 bases, with 3 bases of the junction left unmatched. CDR3 region: CASSFGLAGGFEQFF. In DNA form, the CDR3 reads TGCGCCAGCAGCTTCGGACTAGCGGGAGGGTTTGAGCAGTTCTTC.

V and J are TRBV3-1 (or the pseudogene TRBV3-2) and TRBJ2-3; TRBD2 aligns across 8 bases. This CDR3 has 13 residues. V lost 10 bases, J lost 1 base, and 4 bases stayed unmatched. Germline V lookup: CDR1 LGHDT, CDR2 YNNKEL (reference sequence). CDR3 region: CATQTSGTDTQYF. Written as DNA, the CDR3 is TGTGCCACCCAGACTAGCGGCACAGATACGCAGTATTTT.

The CDR3 sequence: CASSPGGTELDYGYTF. The DNA for the CDR3 is TGCGCCAGCAGCCCGGGGGGGACGGAACTGGACTATGGCTACACCTTC. This chain connects TRBV5-1 to TRBJ1-2; D is possibly TRBD1 (5 bases). The V end lost 4 bases, the J end lost 3 bases, and 19 bases lay between the germline ends. The CDR3 sequence is 16 residues long. Germline V lookup: CDR1 SGHRS, CDR2 YFSETQ. The full variable domain, in which reference TRBV5-1 and TRBJ1-2 provide the parts outside the CDR3, is KAGVTQTPRYLIKTRGQQVTLSCSPISGHRSVSWYQQTPGQGLQFLFEYFSETQRNKGNFPGRFSGRQFSNSRSEMNVSTLELGDSALYLCASSPGGTELDYGYTFGSGTRLTVV.

The genes are TRBV5-1 and TRBJ1-2; TRBD1 agrees at 7 bases. This CDR3 has 15 amino acids. Germline trimming cut 4 bases from V and 4 bases from J; bases unmatched to any gene: 10. The germline gives CDR1 SGHRS, CDR2 YFSETQ. The CDR3 coding sequence is TGCGCCAGCAGCCCCGACGGCCAGGGGGGCTATGGCTACACCTTC. This sequence encodes CASSPDGQGGYGYTF.

This chain connects TRBV15 to TRBJ1-1; the match to TRBD1 covers 8 bases. Germline V gene data show CDR1 as LNHNV and CDR2 as YYDKDF (reference sequence). The junction had 9 bases not matched to a gene; V was cut back by 2 bases and J by 1 base. The CDR3 has 17 residues. CDR3 bases: TGTGCCACCAGCAGACCACCGGGACAGGTTGGGAACACTGAAGCTTTCTTT. It specifies CATSRPPGQVGNTEAFF.

The chain has TRBV5-4 and TRBJ2-7, with 9 bases aligning to TRBD1. CDR3 length equals 14 residues. V shed 0 bases, J shed 6 bases, and the junction held 4 bases outside the gene matches. Germline-derived CDR1 and CDR2 are SGHNT and YYREEE (reference sequence). The DNA of the CDR3 is TGTGCCAGCAGCTTGGGGGACAGGGCGGCCGAGCAGTACTTC. This codes for CASSLGDRAAEQYF.

The rearrangement links TRBV28 to TRBJ1-3, with no clear D. This CDR3 is 11 amino acids long. V was cut by 10 bases and J by 0 bases, with 4 bases left in between. Germline V gene sequence: CDR1 MDHEN, CDR2 SYDVKM. The CDR3 protein is CATISGNTIYF. For the CDR3, the DNA is TGTGCCACCATCTCTGGAAACACCATATATTTT. Full variable domain (outside the CDR3, taken from reference TRBV28 and TRBJ1-3): DVKVTQSSRYLVKRTGEKVFLECVQDMDHENMFWYRQDPGLGLRLIYFSYDVKMKEKGDIPEGYSVSREKKERFSLILESASTNQTSMYLCATISGNTIYFGEGSWLTVV.

CDR3: CASSFMGGGSYEQYF. The CDR3 coding sequence is TGTGCCAGCAGCTTTATGGGGGGAGGCTCCTACGAGCAGTACTTC. This chain links TRBV7-9 with TRBJ2-7; weak D call: TRBD2 (6 bases). Germline V gene lookup returns CDR1 SEHNR and CDR2 FQNEAQ (reference sequence). The V and J ends lost 3 bases and 0 bases respectively, with 12 bases between them. The CDR3 is made up of 15 amino acids.

The chain has TRBV19 and TRBJ2-1, with D maybe TRBD2 (6 bases). V was shortened by 4 bases and J by 4 bases, with 8 bases between the two germline ends. CDR1 is LNHDA, CDR2 SQIVND, per germline (reference sequence). CDR3 length equals 13 residues. The CDR3 region is CASSTAGYNEQFF. As DNA, the CDR3 is TGTGCCAGTAGTACGGCGGGGTACAATGAGCAGTTCTTC.

This chain links TRBV19 with TRBJ2-2, with D maybe TRBD2 (5 bases). The CDR3 contains 14 residues. Trimming took off 1 base at V and 9 bases at J, with 12 bases between the two ends. Per the germline V gene, CDR1 is LNHDA and CDR2 is SQIVND (reference sequence). This CDR3 is CASSIGAGKRELFF. DNA of the CDR3: TGTGCCAGTAGTATAGGGGCCGGGAAGCGGGAGCTGTTTTTT.

This chain joins TRBV6-2 or TRBV6-3 and TRBJ1-5; a weak D match, TRBD1 (6 bases). CDR3 length: 13 residues. Germline CDR1 is MNHEY and CDR2 is SVGEGT. V lost 3 bases and J 6 bases, leaving 9 bases between the germline ends. The DNA of the CDR3 is TGTGCCAGCAGTTATACAGGGCGTCAGCCCCAGCATTTT. This gives the protein CASSYTGRQPQHF.

The chain combines TRBV6-5 with TRBJ2-2; TRBD1 aligns across 9 bases. Trimming removed 4 bases from V and 5 bases from J; junction bases left unmatched: 5. The length of the CDR3 is 15 residues. Looked up from germline, CDR1 is MNHEY and CDR2 is SVGAGI. For the CDR3, the DNA is TGTGCCAGCAGTTCGACAGGGGGAAGAACCGGGGAGCTGTTTTTT. The encoded protein is CASSSTGGRTGELFF.

V and J are TRBV19 and TRBJ1-1, with 7 bases lining up with TRBD1. Germline trimming cut 3 bases from V and 0 bases from J; bases unmatched to any gene: 4. The CDR3 is 15 residues long. The germline CDR1 and CDR2 sequences are LNHDA and SQIVND (reference sequence). DNA of the CDR3: TGTGCCAGTAGTATGAGGGGGCTCGTGAACACTGAAGCTTTCTTT. Amino acids: CASSMRGLVNTEAFF.

This clone has a single count. The chain recombines TRBV23-1 with TRBJ1-2; a weak D match, TRBD1 (5 bases). TRBV23-1 is sorted into the ORF group, with uncertain function. V lost 2 bases and J lost 2, with 12 bases in between. CDR3 length: 15 residues. CDR3 nucleotide sequence: TGCGCCAGCAGTCAAGCGGCAGGGAACAACTATGGCTACACCTTC. The encoded protein is CASSQAAGNNYGYTF.

This chain joins TRBV5-1 and TRBJ2-3, with 11 bases fitting TRBD2. V lost 3 bases to trimming and J lost 3 bases; unmatched junction nucleotides: 9. Germline-derived CDR1 and CDR2 are SGHRS and YFSETQ. CDR3 size: 17 residues. CDR3 in amino acids: CASSSPSGRYTTDTQYF. As DNA, the CDR3 is TGCGCCAGCAGCTCCCCTAGCGGGAGGTACACTACAGATACGCAGTATTTT.